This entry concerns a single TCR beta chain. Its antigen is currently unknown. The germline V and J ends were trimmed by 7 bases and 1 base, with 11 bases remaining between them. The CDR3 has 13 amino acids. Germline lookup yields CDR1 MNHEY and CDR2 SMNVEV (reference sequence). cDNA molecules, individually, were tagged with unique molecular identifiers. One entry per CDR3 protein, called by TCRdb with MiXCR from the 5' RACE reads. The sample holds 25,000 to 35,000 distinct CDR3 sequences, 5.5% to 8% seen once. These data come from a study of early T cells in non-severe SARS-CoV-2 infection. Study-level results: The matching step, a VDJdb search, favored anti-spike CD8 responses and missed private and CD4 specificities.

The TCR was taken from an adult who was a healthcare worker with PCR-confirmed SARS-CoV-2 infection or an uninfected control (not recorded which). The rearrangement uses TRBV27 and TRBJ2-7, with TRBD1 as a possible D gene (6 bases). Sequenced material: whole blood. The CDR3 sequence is CASMKTGSYEQYF. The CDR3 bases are TGTGCCAGCATGAAAACAGGGTCCTACGAGCAGTACTTC.